This T cell receptor (beta chain) was profiled in a study of vaccination and CD4 T cells after COVID-19. Notes on this clonotype: Its target is unknown.

The treatment: roughly ten-day PBMC culture with coronavirus spike peptide pools or control peptides (ViraFEST assay). Cultured CD4+ T-cell DNA underwent Oncomine TCR Beta short-read sequencing. One entry per CDR3 protein results from TCRdb running MiXCR on the PCR reads. The repertoire holds approximately 20,000 distinct CDR3 sequences, with approximately 60% as singletons. Germline CDR1 is SGHVS and CDR2 is FQNEAQ. The CDR3 consists of 14 residues. V was pared by 3 bases and J by 4 bases, with 10 bases between. The sample was CD4+ T cells from blood, cultured in vitro. The receptor's source is a human donor who had recovered from COVID-19. V gene TRBV7-8 combines with J gene TRBJ1-3; D possibly corresponds to TRBD1 (6 bases). DNA of the CDR3: TGTGCCAGCAGCTTCAGGGACACAGGAAACACCATATATTTT. Amino acid sequence: CASSFRDTGNTIYF.